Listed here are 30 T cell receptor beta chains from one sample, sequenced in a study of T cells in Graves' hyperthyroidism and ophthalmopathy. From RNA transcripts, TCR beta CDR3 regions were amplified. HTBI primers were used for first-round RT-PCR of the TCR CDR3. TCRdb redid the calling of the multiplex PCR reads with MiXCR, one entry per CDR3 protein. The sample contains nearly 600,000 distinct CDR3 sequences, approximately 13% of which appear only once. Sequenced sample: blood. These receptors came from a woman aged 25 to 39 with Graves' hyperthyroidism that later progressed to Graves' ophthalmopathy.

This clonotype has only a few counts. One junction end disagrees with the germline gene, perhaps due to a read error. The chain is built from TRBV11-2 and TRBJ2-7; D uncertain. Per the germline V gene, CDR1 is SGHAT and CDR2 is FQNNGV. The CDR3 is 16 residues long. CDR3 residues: CASGLEALGLVFEQYF. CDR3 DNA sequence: TGTGCCAGCGGCTTAGAGGCCCTTGGGCTAGTTTTCGAGCAGTACTTC.

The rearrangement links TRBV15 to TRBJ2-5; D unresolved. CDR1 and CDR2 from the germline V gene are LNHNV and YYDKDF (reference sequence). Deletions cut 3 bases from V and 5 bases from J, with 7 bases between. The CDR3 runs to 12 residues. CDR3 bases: TGTGCCACCAGCAGTGGAGCGGAGACCCAGTACTTC. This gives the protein CATSSGAETQYF.

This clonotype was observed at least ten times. This CDR3 reads CATRQGANLYTEAFF. The DNA of the CDR3 is TGTGCCACCCGACAGGGGGCGAACCTGTACACTGAAGCTTTCTTT. This rearrangement joins TRBV12-3 or TRBV12-4 to TRBJ1-1; 10 bases are a match to TRBD1. V gave up 10 bases and J gave up 3 bases; unmatched junction bases: 11. This CDR3 contains 15 residues.

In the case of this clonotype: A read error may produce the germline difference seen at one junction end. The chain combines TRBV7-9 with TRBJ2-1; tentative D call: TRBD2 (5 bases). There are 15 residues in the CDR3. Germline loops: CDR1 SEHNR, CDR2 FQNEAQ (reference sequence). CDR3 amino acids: CASSLDGSSYSEQFF. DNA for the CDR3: TGTGCCAGCAGCTTGGATGGGAGCTCCTACAGTGAGCAGTTCTTC.

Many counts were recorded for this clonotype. CDR3: CASSTRRGSGNTIYF. In nucleotides, the CDR3 is TGTGCCAGCAGTACCCGCAGGGGCTCTGGAAACACCATATATTTT. The chain employs TRBV12-3 or TRBV12-4 and TRBJ1-3; perhaps TRBD1 as D (6 bases). The CDR3 loop spans 15 amino acids. The germline V and J ends were trimmed by 5 bases and 0 bases, with 11 bases remaining between them.

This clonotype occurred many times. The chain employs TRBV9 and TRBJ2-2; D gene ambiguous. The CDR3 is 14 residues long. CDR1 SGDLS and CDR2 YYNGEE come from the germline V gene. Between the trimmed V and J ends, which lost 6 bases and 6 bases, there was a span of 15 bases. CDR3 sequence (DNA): TGTGCCAGCACCCATGATCCCGCTTCCGGGGAGCTGTTTTTT. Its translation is CASTHDPASGELFF.

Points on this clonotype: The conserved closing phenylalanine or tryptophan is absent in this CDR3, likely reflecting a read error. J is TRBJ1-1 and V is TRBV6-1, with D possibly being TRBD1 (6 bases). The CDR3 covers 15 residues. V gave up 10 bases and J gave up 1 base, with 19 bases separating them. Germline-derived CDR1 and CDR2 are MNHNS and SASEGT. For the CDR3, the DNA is TGTGCCATCAGGGAGGGGGGTGCCCGGAACACTGAAGCTTTCATT. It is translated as CAIREGGARNTEAFI.

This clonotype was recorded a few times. The chain's CDR3 is CASGLAQVYEQYF. The CDR3 DNA reads as TGTGCTAGTGGTTTGGCGCAAGTCTACGAGCAGTACTTC. The chain combines TRBV12-5 with TRBJ2-7, with D uncertain. There are 13 residues in the CDR3. Germline assignment: CDR1 LGHNT and CDR2 FRNRAP. V gave up 1 base and J gave up 3 bases, with 7 bases separating them. The whole variable domain, filled in from reference TRBV12-5 and TRBJ2-7, reads DARVTQTPRHKVTEMGQEVTMRCQPILGHNTVFWYRQTMMQGLELLAYFRNRAPLDDSGMPKDRFSAEMPDATLATLKIQPSEPRDSAVYFCASGLAQVYEQYFGPGTRLTVT.

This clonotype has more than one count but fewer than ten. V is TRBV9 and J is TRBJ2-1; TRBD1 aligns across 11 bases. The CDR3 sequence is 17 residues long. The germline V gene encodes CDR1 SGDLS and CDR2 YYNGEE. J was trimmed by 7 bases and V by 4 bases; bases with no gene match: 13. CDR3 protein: CASSLPIGQGAGNEQFF. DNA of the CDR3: TGTGCCAGCAGCCTTCCTATCGGACAGGGGGCGGGAAATGAGCAGTTCTTC.

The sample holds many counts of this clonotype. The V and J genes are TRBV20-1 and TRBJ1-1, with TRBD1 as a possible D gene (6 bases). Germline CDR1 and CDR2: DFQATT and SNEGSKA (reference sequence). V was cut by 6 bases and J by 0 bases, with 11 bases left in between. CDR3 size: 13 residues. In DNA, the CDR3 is TGCAGTGCCCGACAGGTAATGAACACTGAAGCTTTCTTT. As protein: CSARQVMNTEAFF.

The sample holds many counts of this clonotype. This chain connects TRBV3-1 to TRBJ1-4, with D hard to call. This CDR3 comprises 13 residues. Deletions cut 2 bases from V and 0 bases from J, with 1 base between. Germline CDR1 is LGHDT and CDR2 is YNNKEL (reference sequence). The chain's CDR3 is CASSQPTNEKLFF. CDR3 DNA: TGTGCCAGCAGCCAACCAACTAATGAAAAACTGTTTTTT.

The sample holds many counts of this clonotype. The CDR3 nucleotides read TGTGCCAGCAGTGAAGTAGAGTCCGCCGGGGAGCTGTTTTTT. Translating gives CASSEVESAGELFF. The J gene is TRBJ2-2, the V gene TRBV6-1; D ambiguous. The V end was cut by 1 base, the J end by 6 bases, with 9 bases between. There are 14 residues in the CDR3. Per the germline V gene, CDR1 is MNHNS and CDR2 is SASEGT.

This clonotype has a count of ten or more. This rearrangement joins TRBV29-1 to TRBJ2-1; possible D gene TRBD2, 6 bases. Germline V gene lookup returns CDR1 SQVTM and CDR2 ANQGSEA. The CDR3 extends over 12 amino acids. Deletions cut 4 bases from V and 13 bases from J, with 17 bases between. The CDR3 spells CSVGARDSPQFF. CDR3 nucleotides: TGCAGCGTTGGAGCCCGGGACTCTCCACAGTTCTTC.

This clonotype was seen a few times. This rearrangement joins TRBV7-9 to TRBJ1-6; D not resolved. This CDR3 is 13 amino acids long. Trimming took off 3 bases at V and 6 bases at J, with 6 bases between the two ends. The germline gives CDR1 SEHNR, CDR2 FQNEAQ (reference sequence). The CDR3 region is CASSFGINSPLHF. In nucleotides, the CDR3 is TGTGCCAGCAGCTTCGGCATTAATTCACCCCTCCACTTT.

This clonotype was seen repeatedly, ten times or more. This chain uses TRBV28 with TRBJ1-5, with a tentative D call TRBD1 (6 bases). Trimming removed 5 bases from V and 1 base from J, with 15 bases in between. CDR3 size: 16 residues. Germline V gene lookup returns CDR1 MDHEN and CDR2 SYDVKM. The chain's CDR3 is CASSRGGGSSNQPQHF. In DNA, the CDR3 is TGTGCCAGCAGTCGTGGAGGGGGGAGCAGCAATCAGCCCCAGCATTTT.

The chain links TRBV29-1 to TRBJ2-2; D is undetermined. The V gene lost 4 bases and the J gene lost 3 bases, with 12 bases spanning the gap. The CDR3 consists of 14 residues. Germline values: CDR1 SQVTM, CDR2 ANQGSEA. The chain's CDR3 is CSVGKGQDTGELFF. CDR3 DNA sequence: TGCAGCGTTGGTAAAGGGCAGGACACCGGGGAGCTGTTTTTT.

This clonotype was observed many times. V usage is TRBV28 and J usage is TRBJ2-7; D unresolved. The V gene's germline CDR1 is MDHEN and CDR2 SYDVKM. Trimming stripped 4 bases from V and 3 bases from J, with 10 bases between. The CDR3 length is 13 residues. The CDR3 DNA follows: TGTGCCAGCAGTTCTCCACCCATCTACGAGCAGTACTTC. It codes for CASSSPPIYEQYF.

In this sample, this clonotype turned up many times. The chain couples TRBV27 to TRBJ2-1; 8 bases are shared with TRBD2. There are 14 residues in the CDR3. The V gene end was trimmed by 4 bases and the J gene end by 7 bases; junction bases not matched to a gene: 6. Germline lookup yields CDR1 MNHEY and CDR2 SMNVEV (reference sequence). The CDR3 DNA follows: TGTGCCAGCAGTTACGGGAGGGGAAGGAATGAGCAGTTCTTC. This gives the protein CASSYGRGRNEQFF.

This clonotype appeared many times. The CDR3 region has the DNA TGTGCCAGCAGCCAAGCAGAAGGGCGTCGTAATTCACCCCTCCACTTT. It yields the protein CASSQAEGRRNSPLHF. This chain uses TRBV4-2 with TRBJ1-6; no reliable D call. The CDR3 is 16 residues long. V lost 1 base, J lost 6 bases, and 13 bases lay in between. The germline V gene has CDR1 LGHNA and CDR2 YNFKEQ.

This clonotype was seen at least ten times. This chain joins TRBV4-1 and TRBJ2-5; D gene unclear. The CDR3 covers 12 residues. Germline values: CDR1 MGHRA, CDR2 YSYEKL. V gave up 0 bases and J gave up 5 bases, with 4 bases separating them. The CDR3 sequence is CASSQDWETQYF. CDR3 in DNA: TGCGCCAGCAGCCAAGATTGGGAGACCCAGTACTTC.

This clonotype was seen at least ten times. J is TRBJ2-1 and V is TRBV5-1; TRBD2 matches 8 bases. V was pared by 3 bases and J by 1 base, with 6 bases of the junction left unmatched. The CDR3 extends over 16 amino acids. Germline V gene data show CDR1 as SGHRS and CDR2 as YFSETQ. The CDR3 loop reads CASSSGLEISYNEQFF. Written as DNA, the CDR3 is TGCGCCAGCAGCTCGGGACTAGAGATTTCCTACAATGAGCAGTTCTTC.

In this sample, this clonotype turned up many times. In DNA form, the CDR3 reads TGCAGTGCTAGAAGGCCAGCGGAAGGCTACACCTTC. It encodes CSARRPAEGYTF. The chain joins TRBV20-1 to TRBJ1-2; D uncertain. V lost 2 bases to trimming and J lost 8 bases, with 12 bases between them. The CDR3 covers 12 residues. The germline V gene encodes CDR1 DFQATT and CDR2 SNEGSKA (reference sequence).

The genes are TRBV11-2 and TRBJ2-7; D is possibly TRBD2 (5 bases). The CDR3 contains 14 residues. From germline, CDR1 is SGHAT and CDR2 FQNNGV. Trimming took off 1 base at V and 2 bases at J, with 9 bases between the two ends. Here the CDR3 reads CASSLVRGTYEQYF. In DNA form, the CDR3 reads TGTGCCAGCAGCTTAGTGAGAGGGACCTACGAGCAGTACTTC.

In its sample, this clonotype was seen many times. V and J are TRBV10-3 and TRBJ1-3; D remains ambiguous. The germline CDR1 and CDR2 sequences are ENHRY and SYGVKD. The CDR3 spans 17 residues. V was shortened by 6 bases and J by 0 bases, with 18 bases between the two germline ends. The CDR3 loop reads CAISSGRSESSGNTIYF. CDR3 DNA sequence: TGTGCCATCAGCTCCGGACGGTCCGAGAGCTCTGGAAACACCATATATTTT.

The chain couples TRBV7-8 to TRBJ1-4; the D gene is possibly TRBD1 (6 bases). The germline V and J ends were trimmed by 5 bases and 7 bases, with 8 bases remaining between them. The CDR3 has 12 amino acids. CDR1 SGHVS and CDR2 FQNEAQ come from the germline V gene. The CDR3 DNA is TGTGCCAGCAGCGGAGGGGGTGAAAAACTGTTTTTT. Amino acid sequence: CASSGGGEKLFF. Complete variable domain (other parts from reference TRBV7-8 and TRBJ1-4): GAGVSQSPRYKVAKRGQDVALRCDPISGHVSLFWYQQALGQGPEFLTYFQNEAQLDKSGLPSDRFFAERPEGSVSTLKIQRTQQEDSAVYLCASSGGGEKLFFGSGTQLSVL.

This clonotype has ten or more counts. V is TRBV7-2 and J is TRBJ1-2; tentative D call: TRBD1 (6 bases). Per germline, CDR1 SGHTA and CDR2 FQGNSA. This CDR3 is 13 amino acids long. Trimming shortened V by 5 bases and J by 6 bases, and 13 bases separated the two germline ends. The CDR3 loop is CASSQRGRDGYTF. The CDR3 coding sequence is TGTGCCAGCAGCCAACGGGGGCGCGATGGCTACACCTTC.

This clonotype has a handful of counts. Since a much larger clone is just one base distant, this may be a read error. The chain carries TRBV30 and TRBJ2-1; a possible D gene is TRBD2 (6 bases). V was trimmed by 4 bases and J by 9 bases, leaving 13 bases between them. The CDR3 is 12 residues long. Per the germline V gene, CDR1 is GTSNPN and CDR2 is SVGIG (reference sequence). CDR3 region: CAWNGGHSEQFF. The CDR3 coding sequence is TGTGCCTGGAACGGGGGTCACAGTGAGCAGTTCTTC.

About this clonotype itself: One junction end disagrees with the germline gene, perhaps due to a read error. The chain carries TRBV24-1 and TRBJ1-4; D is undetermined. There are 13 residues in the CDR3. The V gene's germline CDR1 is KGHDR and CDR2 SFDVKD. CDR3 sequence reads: CATSDLKGERLFF. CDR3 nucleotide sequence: TGTGCCACCAGTGACTTGAAGGGTGAAAGACTGTTTTTT.

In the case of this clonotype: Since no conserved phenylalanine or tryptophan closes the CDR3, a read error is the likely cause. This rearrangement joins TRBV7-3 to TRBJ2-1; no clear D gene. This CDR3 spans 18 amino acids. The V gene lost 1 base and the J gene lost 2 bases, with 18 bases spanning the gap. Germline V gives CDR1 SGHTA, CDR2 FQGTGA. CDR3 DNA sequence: TGTGCCAGCAGCTTAATCCCGCAAAGAGCGAACCCCTACAATGAGCAGTTCTCC. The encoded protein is CASSLIPQRANPYNEQFS.

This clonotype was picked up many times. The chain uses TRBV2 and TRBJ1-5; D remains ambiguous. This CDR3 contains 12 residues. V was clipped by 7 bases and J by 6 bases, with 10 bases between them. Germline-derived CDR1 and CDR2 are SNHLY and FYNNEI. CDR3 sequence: CASKRAGQPQHF. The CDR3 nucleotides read TGTGCCAGCAAAAGGGCCGGTCAGCCCCAGCATTTT.